These 10 T cell receptor beta chains were sequenced from one sample in a study of lymphopenia after photon versus proton radiotherapy. Assay: immunoSEQ multiplex PCR; the TCRdb copy retains only in-frame clones and omits some. Of around 160,000 clones detected, 88% appear once; the ten largest clones hold around 4.5%. This specimen consisted of peripheral blood, obtained from a patient treated with photon-based radiotherapy. These receptors were obtained from a man aged 50-60 years with gastric cancer.

The gene calls are TRBV30 and TRBJ2-7; D call uncertain. Trimming removed 2 bases from V and 4 bases from J, with 12 bases in between. The CDR3 covers 13 residues. Germline assignment: CDR1 GTSNPN and CDR2 SVGIG (reference sequence). The CDR3 nucleotides read TGTGCCTGGAGTTTGAGCATGATTTACGAGCAGTACTTC. It specifies CAWSLSMIYEQYF.

The chain is built from TRBV6-1 and TRBJ1-5, with a possible D match to TRBD1 (6 bases). The CDR3 sequence is 16 residues long. CDR1 and CDR2 from the germline V gene are MNHNS and SASEGT. Deletions cut 3 bases from V and 5 bases from J, with 17 bases between. DNA for the CDR3: TGTGCCAGCAGTGATAGTGGCAGGGGAAAGTATCAGCCCCAGCATTTT. The encoded protein is CASSDSGRGKYQPQHF.

The J gene is TRBJ2-6, the V gene TRBV19; D may match TRBD1 or TRBD2 (5 bases each). Germline assignment: CDR1 LNHDA and CDR2 SQIVND (reference sequence). The length of the CDR3 is 17 residues. V gave up 3 bases and J gave up 2 bases, with 14 bases separating them. The DNA for the CDR3 is TGTGCCAGTAGTATCGTAGCAGGGAGTCCTGGGGCCAACGTCCTGACTTTC. It specifies CASSIVAGSPGANVLTF.

The chain employs TRBV5-1 and TRBJ2-5; a possible D gene is TRBD2 (5 bases). V lost 2 bases to trimming and J lost 4 bases, with 18 bases between them. CDR3 length: 16 residues. CDR1 and CDR2 (germline): SGHRS, YFSETQ. CDR3 sequence reads: CASSFEGSGTRETQYF. Here the CDR3 DNA reads TGCGCCAGCAGCTTCGAAGGGAGCGGTACCAGAGAGACCCAGTACTTC.

This chain links TRBV6-6 with TRBJ2-1; TRBD2 is a possible D gene (5 bases). The CDR3 spans 11 residues. V lost 6 bases to trimming and J lost 10 bases, with 10 bases between them. Germline lookup yields CDR1 MNHNY and CDR2 SVGAGI (reference sequence). The CDR3: CASSPSREQFF. CDR3 bases: TGTGCCAGCAGCCCTAGCAGGGAGCAGTTCTTC.

The chain links TRBV19 to TRBJ1-5; 9 positions agree with TRBD1. Germline loops: CDR1 LNHDA, CDR2 SQIVND (reference sequence). Germline trimming cut 7 bases from V and 7 bases from J; bases unmatched to any gene: 11. The CDR3 extends over 15 amino acids. For the CDR3, the DNA is TGTGCCAGTAAACAGGATGGACAGGGGCGGCAGCCCCAGCATTTT. Amino acid sequence: CASKQDGQGRQPQHF.

The rearrangement links TRBV5-4 to TRBJ2-3; 11 nucleotides line up with TRBD2. V was clipped by 5 bases and J by 0 bases; unmatched bases: 11. The CDR3 covers 18 residues. The germline V gene has CDR1 SGHNT and CDR2 YYREEE (reference sequence). The CDR3 bases are TGTGCCAGCAGGGATCGCACTAGCGGGAGAGGGAGCACAGATACGCAGTATTTT. Its translation: CASRDRTSGRGSTDTQYF.

The chain is built from TRBV9 and TRBJ2-2, with TRBD2 matching over 10 bases. Losses at the gene ends were 4 bases for V and 6 bases for J; bases not matched to a gene: 6. Germline assignment: CDR1 SGDLS and CDR2 YYNGEE. The CDR3 spans 15 residues. The CDR3 nucleotides read TGTGCCAGCAGCTCAGGGACTAGCGACGCCGGGGAGCTGTTTTTT. Translation gives CASSSGTSDAGELFF.

A single count supports this clone. The J gene is TRBJ1-3, the V gene TRBV27; tentatively, D is TRBD1 (5 bases). Germline CDR1 MNHEY, CDR2 SMNVEV (reference sequence). The length of the CDR3 is 15 residues. Deletions cut 5 bases from V and 0 bases from J, with 11 bases between. In nucleotides, the CDR3 is TGTGCCAGCAGTCGGGGAAGGGGCTCTGGAAACACCATATATTTT. Its protein is CASSRGRGSGNTIYF.

The rearrangement joins TRBV30 to TRBJ2-7; no definite D call. CDR3 length: 14 residues. Germline CDR1 GTSNPN, CDR2 SVGIG (reference sequence). V was trimmed by 0 bases and J by 3 bases, leaving 12 bases between them. CDR3 in amino acids: CAWSVSGAFYEQYF. CDR3 sequence (DNA): TGTGCCTGGAGTGTAAGTGGCGCTTTCTACGAGCAGTACTTC.